This T cell receptor (beta chain) was profiled in a study of T cell responses to AZD1222 COVID-19 vaccine. On the study more broadly: Second-dose groups at about 4 or about 12 weeks were pooled. Points from the study as a whole: The span of vaccine-associated CD4 TCRs extended across spike, with dominance at 160-218 and 743-854. The study identified only a handful of AZD1222 recipients as seropositive at baseline. Clonal diversity was possibly underestimated; the donors were predominantly white British and more often female.

Sequenced by immunoSEQ multiplex PCR; TCRdb stores in-frame clones only, minus some. This table has 150,000 to 200,000 clones, over 80% appearing once. About this clone itself: The antigen is unknown.

Trimming cost V 6 bases and J 2 bases; bases outside gene matches: 6. CDR3 length equals 15 residues. Looked up from germline, CDR1 is MNHEY and CDR2 is SMNVEV (reference sequence). Sequences were derived from peripheral blood, sampled on day 0 of AZD1222 vaccination. The TCR sequence derives from an adult in good health. The chain links TRBV27 to TRBJ2-2, with 7 nucleotides matching TRBD2. The DNA of the CDR3 is TGTGCCAGCAGCCCCCCTAGCGGCAACACCGGGGAGCTGTTTTTT. Its translation: CASSPPSGNTGELFF.